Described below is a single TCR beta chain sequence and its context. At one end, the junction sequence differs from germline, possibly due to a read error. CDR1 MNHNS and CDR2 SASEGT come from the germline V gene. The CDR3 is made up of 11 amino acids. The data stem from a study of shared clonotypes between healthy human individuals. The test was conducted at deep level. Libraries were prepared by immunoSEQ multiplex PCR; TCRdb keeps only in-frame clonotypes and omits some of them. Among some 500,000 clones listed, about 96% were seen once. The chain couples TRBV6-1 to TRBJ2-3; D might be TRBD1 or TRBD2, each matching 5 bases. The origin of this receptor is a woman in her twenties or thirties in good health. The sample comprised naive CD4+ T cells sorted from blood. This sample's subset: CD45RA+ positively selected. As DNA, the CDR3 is TGTGCCAGCAGCGGCTGGGACGACTCCCATTTT. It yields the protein CASSGWDDSHF.